This passage covers 32 T cell receptor beta chains from one sample sequenced in a study of T cell responses to AZD1222 COVID-19 vaccine. Libraries were prepared by immunoSEQ multiplex PCR; TCRdb keeps only in-frame clonotypes and omits some of them. This sample has some 170,000 clones, with just over 90% found just once. The specimen comprised peripheral blood, sampled 28 days after the second AZD1222 dose. These receptors were taken from an adult who received the AZD1222 COVID-19 vaccine.

This chain connects TRBV19 to TRBJ1-2; D is ambiguous. This CDR3 region has 12 residues. Trimming stripped 1 base from V and 6 bases from J, with 6 bases between. The germline gives CDR1 LNHDA, CDR2 SQIVND (reference sequence). The CDR3 coding sequence is TGTGCCAGTAGTATAGGTTTCGATGGCTACACCTTC. Protein product: CASSIGFDGYTF. The full variable domain, completed using reference TRBV19 and TRBJ1-2, is DGGITQSPKYLFRKEGQNVTLSCEQNLNHDAMYWYRQDPGQGLRLIYYSQIVNDFQKGDIAEGYSVSREKKESFPLTVTSAQKNPTAFYLCASSIGFDGYTFGSGTRLTVV.

The V gene is TRBV10-1, the J gene TRBJ2-1, with D perhaps matching TRBD2 (7 bases). The CDR3 covers 15 residues. CDR1 is WNHNN and CDR2 is SYGVQD in the germline V gene (reference sequence). Trimming took 3 bases from V and 8 from J, leaving 17 bases between them. For the CDR3, the DNA is TGCGCCAGCAGTGATGGCGGGGGCCTCCGGCATGAGCAGTTCTTC. Translated: CASSDGGGLRHEQFF.

The chain has TRBV5-6 and TRBJ1-5; tentative D call: TRBD1 (5 bases). Trimming took off 7 bases at V and 2 bases at J, with 19 bases between the two ends. Germline loops: CDR1 SGHDT, CDR2 YYEEEE. This CDR3 is 16 amino acids long. The CDR3 sequence is CASQDGQLGGNQPQHF. The CDR3 DNA sequence: TGTGCCAGCCAGGATGGACAACTAGGAGGCAATCAGCCCCAGCATTTT.

The chain combines TRBV28 with TRBJ2-7; 9 bases agree with TRBD1. There are 16 residues in the CDR3. Germline lookup yields CDR1 MDHEN and CDR2 SYDVKM. J gave up 3 bases and V 4 bases, and 10 bases lay outside the gene matches. CDR3 region: CASSSTGTGIGYEQYF. As DNA, the CDR3 is TGTGCCAGCAGTTCTACCGGGACAGGGATCGGCTACGAGCAGTACTTC. Drawing the rest from reference TRBV28 and TRBJ2-7, the complete variable domain is DVKVTQSSRYLVKRTGEKVFLECVQDMDHENMFWYRQDPGLGLRLIYFSYDVKMKEKGDIPEGYSVSREKKERFSLILESASTNQTSMYLCASSSTGTGIGYEQYFGPGTRLTVT.

The chain has TRBV5-1 and TRBJ1-3, with a possible D match to TRBD1 (5 bases). Trimming removed 4 bases at V and 0 bases at J, with 8 bases between. Germline CDR1 and CDR2: SGHRS and YFSETQ. There are 14 residues in the CDR3. The CDR3 loop reads CASSQGLSGNTIYF. The CDR3 nucleotides read TGCGCCAGCAGCCAGGGACTCTCTGGAAACACCATATATTTT.

The rearrangement links TRBV27 to TRBJ2-1; D unresolved. The CDR3 sequence is 16 residues long. Germline V lookup: CDR1 MNHEY, CDR2 SMNVEV (reference sequence). Trimming took off 6 bases at V and 4 bases at J, with 19 bases between the two ends. DNA of the CDR3: TGTGCCAGCAGAAACCCCACTTCGACCGGTTACAATGAGCAGTTCTTC. Its translation: CASRNPTSTGYNEQFF.

CDR3 nucleotide sequence: TGTGCCAGCAGTTTCCGCGGGAGACTCTACGAGCAGTACTTC. Its translation is CASSFRGRLYEQYF. This chain joins TRBV27 and TRBJ2-7; 7 nucleotides align to TRBD2. The J segment lost 3 bases and the V segment lost 3 bases, leaving 5 bases of the junction unmatched. From germline, CDR1 is MNHEY and CDR2 SMNVEV (reference sequence). The CDR3 is 14 residues long.

The chain links TRBV2 to TRBJ2-2; D gene uncertain. The CDR3 has 14 amino acids. Germline lookup yields CDR1 SNHLY and CDR2 FYNNEI. With 7 bases removed from V and 4 bases from J, the gap between germline ends came to 13 bases. The CDR3 protein is CASIRLFSTGELFF. CDR3 DNA: TGTGCCAGCATAAGGTTGTTTAGCACCGGGGAGCTGTTTTTT. Combining the CDR3 with reference TRBV2 and TRBJ2-2 gives the whole variable domain EPEVTQTPSHQVTQMGQEVILRCVPISNHLYFYWYRQILGQKVEFLVSFYNNEISEKSEIFDDQFSVERPDGSNFTLKIRSTKLEDSAMYFCASIRLFSTGELFFGEGSRLTVL.

This sequence joins TRBV11-2 and TRBJ1-2; weak D call: TRBD1 (5 bases). The CDR3 spans 13 residues. Germline assignment: CDR1 SGHAT and CDR2 FQNNGV. V gave up 6 bases and J gave up 2 bases, with 10 bases separating them. CDR3 nucleotide sequence: TGTGCCAGCAGTCCCGGGGCGAACTATGGCTACACCTTC. This gives the protein CASSPGANYGYTF.

The rearrangement uses TRBV7-8 and TRBJ2-1, with 14 bases lining up with TRBD2. J was trimmed by 8 bases and V by 0 bases; bases with no gene match: 6. The CDR3 is 17 residues long. Germline values: CDR1 SGHVS, CDR2 FQNEAQ. The chain's CDR3 is CASSLAGLAGVVDEQFF. The CDR3 region has the DNA TGTGCCAGCAGCTTAGCGGGACTAGCGGGAGTCGTCGATGAGCAGTTCTTC.

V is TRBV5-5 and J is TRBJ2-7; D is uncertain. The V end was cut by 0 bases, the J end by 6 bases, with 10 bases between. Germline values: CDR1 SGHKS, CDR2 YYEKEE (reference sequence). The CDR3 consists of 13 residues. CDR3 coding DNA: TGTGCCAGCAGCTTGGGGCAGTTGTCCGAGCAGTACTTC. Amino acid sequence: CASSLGQLSEQYF.

The chain has TRBV19 and TRBJ2-2; D is perhaps TRBD1 (6 bases). Looked up from germline, CDR1 is LNHDA and CDR2 is SQIVND (reference sequence). CDR3 size: 15 residues. V lost 6 bases and J 1 base, leaving 12 bases between the germline ends. The CDR3 DNA reads as TGTGCCAGTAGGGTTGGACAGCTGAACACCGGGGAGCTGTTTTTT. Translating it yields CASRVGQLNTGELFF.

The V and J genes are TRBV27 and TRBJ2-2; 8 bases align to TRBD1. With 1 base clipped from V and 1 base from J, the junction kept 2 bases outside the gene matches. This CDR3 is 16 amino acids long. CDR1 MNHEY and CDR2 SMNVEV come from the germline V gene (reference sequence). The CDR3 DNA is TGTGCCAGCAGTTTATTTGGGACAGGGAACACCGGGGAGCTGTTTTTT. Translation gives CASSLFGTGNTGELFF.

This clone is a singleton in its sample. CDR3 sequence: CASSWRADTEAFF. The DNA of the CDR3 is TGTGCCAGCAGTTGGAGGGCCGACACTGAAGCTTTCTTT. The chain carries TRBV12-3 or TRBV12-4 and TRBJ1-1; the D is unclear. V lost 4 bases, J lost 3 bases, and 9 bases lay in between. CDR3 length: 13 residues.

V and J are TRBV5-5 and TRBJ1-2; the D is unclear. Deletions cut 0 bases from V and 1 base from J, with 10 bases between. Germline V lookup: CDR1 SGHKS, CDR2 YYEKEE (reference sequence). The CDR3 consists of 15 residues. DNA for the CDR3: TGTGCCAGCAGCTTGGAAACAGCCATTAACTATGGCTACACCTTC. It specifies CASSLETAINYGYTF.

The chain employs TRBV11-2 and TRBJ1-1; TRBD1 might be the D (5 bases). Looked up from germline, CDR1 is SGHAT and CDR2 is FQNNGV. The V end was cut by 4 bases, the J end by 5 bases, with 11 bases between. The CDR3 is made up of 13 amino acids. The CDR3 nucleotides read TGTGCCAGCAGCTGGGCGGAGGGGACTGAAGCTTTCTTT. This translates into CASSWAEGTEAFF.

The rearrangement uses TRBV9 and TRBJ2-3; D is unclear. CDR3 length: 15 amino acids. Germline lookup yields CDR1 SGDLS and CDR2 YYNGEE. Trimming left V 0 bases short and J 0 bases short, with 8 bases between. For the CDR3, the DNA is TGTGCCAGCAGCGTAGATGGAGTCAGCACAGATACGCAGTATTTT. Its translation is CASSVDGVSTDTQYF.

This rearrangement joins TRBV19 to TRBJ1-5, with D unclear. The length of the CDR3 is 15 residues. The germline CDR1 and CDR2 sequences are LNHDA and SQIVND (reference sequence). The V end lost 7 bases, the J end lost 0 bases, and 13 bases lay between the germline ends. This CDR3 reads CASNPSFYSNQPQHF. The CDR3 region has the DNA TGTGCCAGTAATCCATCTTTCTATAGCAATCAGCCCCAGCATTTT.

This chain joins TRBV6-2 or TRBV6-3 and TRBJ2-1; 12 nucleotides line up with TRBD2. The CDR3 is made up of 15 amino acids. Per germline, CDR1 MNHEY and CDR2 SVGEGT. V lost 0 bases, J lost 6 bases, and 0 bases stayed unmatched. The CDR3 DNA reads as TGTGCCAGCAGTTACTCACTAGCGGGGGGCAATGAGCAGTTCTTC. Translation gives CASSYSLAGGNEQFF.

The rearrangement links TRBV6-5 to TRBJ2-7; D remains unclear. CDR3 length: 15 residues. V dropped 6 bases and J dropped 3 bases, with 18 bases sitting between them. The V gene's germline CDR1 is MNHEY and CDR2 SVGAGI. In nucleotides, the CDR3 is TGTGCCAGCAGATACGCCCAATGGGGTAGCTACGAGCAGTACTTC. As protein: CASRYAQWGSYEQYF.

The rearrangement joins TRBV21-1 to TRBJ1-4; the table's D call, TRBD1, was not checked against the DNA. TRBV21-1 is classified as a pseudogene. The CDR3 consists of 16 residues. DNA of the CDR3: TGTGCCAGCAGCCGGAACCCGGACAGGGAAAATGAAAAACTGTTTTTT. Its translation: CASSRNPDRENEKLFF.

The V gene is TRBV3-1 (or the pseudogene TRBV3-2), the J gene TRBJ1-1, with no clear D. V was trimmed by 3 bases and J by 4 bases, leaving 6 bases between them. CDR1 is LGHDT and CDR2 is YNNKEL in the germline V gene (reference sequence). This CDR3 has 12 residues. The CDR3 DNA reads as TGTGCCAGCAGCCACTTATTCACTGAAGCTTTCTTT. Its protein product is CASSHLFTEAFF.

The rearrangement uses TRBV11-2 and TRBJ2-1, with TRBD2 as a possible D gene (5 bases). The CDR3 loop spans 17 amino acids. Looked up from germline, CDR1 is SGHAT and CDR2 is FQNNGV. V lost 1 base to trimming and J lost 0 bases, with 13 bases between them. This CDR3 is CASSLVGRAVSYNEQFF. CDR3 sequence (DNA): TGTGCCAGCAGCTTAGTTGGGAGAGCGGTCTCCTACAATGAGCAGTTCTTC.

This sequence joins TRBV16 and TRBJ1-1; 7 bases map to TRBD1. The trim removed 0 bases at V and 5 bases at J, leaving 3 bases unmatched. CDR1 is KGHSY and CDR2 is FQNENV in the germline V gene. This CDR3 region has 14 residues. CDR3 sequence (DNA): TGTGCCAGCAGCCAATCAGGGGGCCAGACTGAAGCTTTCTTT. Translated: CASSQSGGQTEAFF.

The V gene is TRBV5-4, the J gene TRBJ2-7; tentatively, D is TRBD1 or TRBD2 (5 bases each). Germline loops: CDR1 SGHNT, CDR2 YYREEE (reference sequence). V gave up 5 bases and J gave up 6 bases, with 12 bases separating them. This CDR3 is 12 amino acids long. CDR3 in amino acids: CASRRDLGEQYF. CDR3 sequence (DNA): TGTGCCAGCAGAAGGGACCTGGGCGAGCAGTACTTC. Filled out from reference TRBV5-4 and TRBJ2-7, the complete variable domain reads ETGVTQSPTHLIKTRGQQVTLRCSSQSGHNTVSWYQQALGQGPQFIFQYYREEENGRGNFPPRFSGLQFPNYSSELNVNALELDDSALYLCASRRDLGEQYFGPGTRLTVT.

This clone was found once. The genes are TRBV9 and TRBJ1-3; 9 bases map to TRBD1. V gave up 4 bases and J gave up 1 base; unmatched junction bases: 9. Germline V CDR1 and CDR2: SGDLS, YYNGEE. The CDR3 contains 17 residues. The chain's CDR3 is CASSHRDRVTSGNTIYF. The CDR3 DNA is TGTGCCAGCAGCCACCGGGACAGGGTCACTTCTGGAAACACCATATATTTT.

The chain joins TRBV3-1 (or the pseudogene TRBV3-2) to TRBJ2-3; D remains unclear. V lost 1 base and J 3 bases, leaving 5 bases between the germline ends. CDR3 length equals 13 residues. Germline CDR1 and CDR2: LGHDT and YNNKEL (reference sequence). Here the CDR3 reads CASSQVGTDTQYF. DNA for the CDR3: TGTGCCAGCAGCCAAGTTGGTACAGATACGCAGTATTTT.

At least ten counts were recorded for this clone. The chain has TRBV5-1 and TRBJ2-7, with TRBD2 as a possible D gene (5 bases). V was clipped by 4 bases and J by 1 base, with 24 bases between them. The CDR3 has 18 amino acids. The V gene's germline CDR1 is SGHRS and CDR2 YFSETQ. Written as DNA, the CDR3 is TGCGCCAGCAGCCTCCGTGCTCCCACGGGATTGAAATCCTACGAGCAGTACTTC. It is translated as CASSLRAPTGLKSYEQYF.

Worth noting for this clone: This same CDR3 is encoded by further DNA sequences in the sample. V is TRBV5-5 and J is TRBJ2-7, with a possible D match to TRBD1 (8 bases). Per the germline V gene, CDR1 is SGHKS and CDR2 is YYEKEE (reference sequence). The ends were cut back, 2 bases at V and 4 bases at J, with 13 bases in the middle. The CDR3 runs 14 residues. CDR3 sequence reads: CASSLGQGGYEQYF. Written as DNA, the CDR3 is TGTGCCAGCAGCTTAGGACAGGGAGGGTACGAGCAGTACTTC. The full variable domain, with the rest looked up from reference TRBV5-5 and TRBJ2-7, is DAGVTQSPTHLIKTRGQQVTLRCSPISGHKSVSWYQQVLGQGPQFIFQYYEKEERGRGNFPDRFSARQFPNYSSELNVNALLLGDSALYLCASSLGQGGYEQYFGPGTRLTVT.

Of note for this clone: Compared with germline, one end of the junction differs, possibly owing to a read error. J is TRBJ2-7 and V is TRBV7-7, with D perhaps TRBD1 or TRBD2 (5 bases each). In germline, CDR1 is SSHAT, CDR2 FNYEAQ (reference sequence). This CDR3 region has 15 residues. The CDR3 DNA reads TGTGCTAGCAGCTTAGCGCAGGGTAGTACCTACGAGCAGTACTTC. It specifies CASSLAQGSTYEQYF.

The chain uses TRBV11-2 and TRBJ1-6, with D possibly matching TRBD1 (6 bases). With 4 bases removed from V and 6 bases from J, the gap between germline ends came to 16 bases. CDR1 is SGHAT, CDR2 FQNNGV, per germline. CDR3 length equals 16 residues. DNA of the CDR3: TGTGCCAGCAGCTCCCGGGGGCAAGGCTTTAATTCACCCCTCCACTTT. This codes for CASSSRGQGFNSPLHF.

The gene calls are TRBV2 and TRBJ1-3; 7 bases map to TRBD1. CDR1 is SNHLY and CDR2 is FYNNEI in the germline V gene. The V gene end was trimmed by 4 bases and the J gene end by 3 bases; junction bases not matched to a gene: 6. CDR3 length equals 15 residues. CDR3 amino acids: CASSAHRGSGNTIYF. CDR3 nucleotides: TGTGCCAGCAGTGCCCACAGGGGAAGTGGAAACACCATATATTTT.